This T cell receptor beta chain came from a study of blood T cells in healthy people across ages. It was with a sample-barcoded 5' primer and a J-beta primer mix that a second PCR of roughly 7 to 12 cycles was run. TCRdb analysed the 5' RACE reads with MiXCR anew, one entry per CDR3 protein. Here the sample spans some 1.5 million distinct CDR3 sequences, roughly two fifths being singletons. As for this clonotype: Its antigen remains unknown.

V was pared by 0 bases and J by 3 bases, with 8 bases between. The CDR3 covers 13 residues. In germline, CDR1 is DFQATT, CDR2 SNEGSKA (reference sequence). Findings of the study overall: The study found more naive CD4+ cells and higher diversity in long-lived than aged donors.

The J gene is TRBJ1-2, the V gene TRBV20-1; D call uncertain. The clonotype originates from a woman younger than 30 in good health. Material for sequencing was blood. For the CDR3, the DNA is TGCAGTGCTAGAGATGCCCAGGACTATGGCTACACCTTC. Its protein is CSARDAQDYGYTF.